The entry below describes one T cell receptor beta chain. Its specificity is not known. This sample is drawn from a study of T cell responses to AZD1222 COVID-19 vaccine. TCRdb keeps only in-frame clones here, not all; method: immunoSEQ multiplex PCR. The sample consists of more than 95,000 clones, approximately 93% of them appearing once. The CDR3 covers 15 residues. J was trimmed by 7 bases and V by 6 bases; bases with no gene match: 12. Germline loops: CDR1 SGHRS, CDR2 YFSETQ. Whole-study results and caveats: Samples come after the peak T cell response, not at day 14. Baseline serology detected seropositivity in only six AZD1222 recipients. Two AZD1222 administrations were followed by greater Spike-specific TCR breadth and depth. Donors were mostly white British, more females; clonal diversity possibly underestimated.

This clonotype originated in an adult in good health. The rearrangement links TRBV5-1 to TRBJ2-2; 7 bases fit TRBD1. The sample here was peripheral blood, taken on day 0 of AZD1222 vaccination. CDR3 region: CASTAIGTVNGELFF. The CDR3, as DNA: TGCGCCAGCACAGCTATCGGGACAGTCAACGGGGAGCTGTTTTTT.